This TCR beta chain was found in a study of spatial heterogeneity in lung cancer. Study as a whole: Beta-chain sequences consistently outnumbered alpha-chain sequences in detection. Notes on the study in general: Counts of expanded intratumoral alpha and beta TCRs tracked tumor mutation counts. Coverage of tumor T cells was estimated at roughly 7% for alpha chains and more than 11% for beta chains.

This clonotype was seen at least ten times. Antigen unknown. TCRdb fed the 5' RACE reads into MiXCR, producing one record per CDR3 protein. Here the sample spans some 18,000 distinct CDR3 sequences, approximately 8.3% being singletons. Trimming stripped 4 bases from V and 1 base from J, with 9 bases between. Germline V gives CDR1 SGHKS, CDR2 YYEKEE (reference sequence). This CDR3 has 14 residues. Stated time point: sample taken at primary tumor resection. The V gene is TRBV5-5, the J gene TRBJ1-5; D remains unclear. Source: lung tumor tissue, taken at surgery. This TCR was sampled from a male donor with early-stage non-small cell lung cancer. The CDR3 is CASSPQPSNQPQHF. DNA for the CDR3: TGTGCCAGCAGCCCCCAGCCGAGCAATCAGCCCCAGCATTTT.